The present T cell receptor beta chain was sequenced within a study of T cell responses to AZD1222 COVID-19 vaccine. The trim removed 0 bases at V and 8 bases at J, leaving 8 bases unmatched. The CDR3 runs 15 residues. Per germline, CDR1 SGHDN and CDR2 FVKESK. Data came from immunoSEQ multiplex PCR; TCRdb stores just in-frame clones and leaves some out. Found here are about 31,000 clones, roughly 90% of them singletons; the top ten hold less than 15%. General study findings and limits: Scientists sampled the repertoires only once the peak T cell response had passed.

This clone was observed once. Its antigen remains unidentified. The material sequenced was peripheral blood, taken 28 days after the second AZD1222 dose. The chain couples TRBV14 to TRBJ2-7; TRBD1 matches 9 bases. This sequence was found in an adult who received the AZD1222 COVID-19 vaccine. CDR3 in amino acids: CASSQDRDRVIKQYF. The CDR3 DNA sequence: TGTGCCAGCAGCCAAGATAGGGACAGGGTAATTAAGCAGTACTTC.